This T cell receptor beta chain was captured in a study of T cell responses to AZD1222 COVID-19 vaccine. TCRdb keeps only in-frame clones here, not all; method: immunoSEQ multiplex PCR. There are 140,000 to 150,000 clones in the sample; around 90% occur only once, and about 1.5% lies in the top ten. Worth noting for this clone: Its target is not known.

Germline CDR1 is MNHNS and CDR2 is SASEGT. The CDR3 spans 15 residues. V lost 3 bases to trimming and J lost 0 bases; unmatched junction nucleotides: 1. The study, taken as a whole, reports: At baseline, just six or seven AZD1222 recipients tested seropositive. Donor demographics were predominantly white British with a female majority; clonal diversity may be underestimated. No repertoire was sampled before or during the peak T cell response, only after it.

The source was peripheral blood, collected on day 0 of AZD1222 vaccination. The clonotype originates from an adult in good health. This chain links TRBV6-1 with TRBJ2-1, with 8 bases matching TRBD2. The CDR3 sequence is CASSDSGTSYNEQFF. The DNA of the CDR3 is TGTGCCAGCAGTGATAGCGGGACCTCCTACAATGAGCAGTTCTTC.